This T cell receptor (beta chain) was sequenced during a study of T cell clonality in common variable immunodeficiency. Heparinized whole blood, 5 to 8 ml, came from each donor. The V and J ends lost 2 bases and 0 bases, in that order; junction bases with no gene match: 2. CDR1 and CDR2 (germline): LNHDA, SQIVND (reference sequence). The CDR3 extends over 15 amino acids. Produced via immunoSEQ multiplex PCR; TCRdb's table is partial and in-frame only. The repertoire has approximately 30,000 clones, none seen only once; the ten largest take around 6.9%. This clone occurred many times. Its target is not known. With the read ending 3 residues before the CDR3 end, the germline J gene is used to fill in that end. General study findings and limits: Fewer TCRbeta clones were shared among CVID subjects than controls. Fewer deletions and N-nucleotide insertions were reportedly seen in common variable immunodeficiency TCR beta sequences.

The source is a human donor with common variable immunodeficiency. The source material was peripheral blood mononuclear cells. The chain has TRBV19 and TRBJ2-7; TRBD1 agrees at 9 bases. Here the CDR3 reads CASSIRGQGSYEQYF. The CDR3 DNA, read in part, is TGTGCCAGTAGTATAAGGGGACAGGGCTCCTACGAG.